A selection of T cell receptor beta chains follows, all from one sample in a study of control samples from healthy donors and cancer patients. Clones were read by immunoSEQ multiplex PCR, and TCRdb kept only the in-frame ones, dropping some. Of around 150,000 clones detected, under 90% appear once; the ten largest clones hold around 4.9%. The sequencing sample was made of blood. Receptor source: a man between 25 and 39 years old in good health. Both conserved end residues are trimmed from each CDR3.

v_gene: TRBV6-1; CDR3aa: ASSEWHGSYEQY
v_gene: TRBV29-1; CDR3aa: SVDVMNEQF
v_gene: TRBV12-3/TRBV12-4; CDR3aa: ASSWGTWSAF
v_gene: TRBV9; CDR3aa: ASSSRLRAYEQY
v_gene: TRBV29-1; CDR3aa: TPAVISGSSYNEQF
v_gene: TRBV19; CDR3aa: ASTGQGFSYNSPLH
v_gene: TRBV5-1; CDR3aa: ASSLDGDYGYT
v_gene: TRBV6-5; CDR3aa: ASSRTGGPYNEQF
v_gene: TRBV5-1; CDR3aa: ASSKGQGIDEQF
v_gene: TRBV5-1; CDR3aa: ASSPGQGLYEQY
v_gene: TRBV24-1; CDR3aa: ATSDPTNGLSEQY
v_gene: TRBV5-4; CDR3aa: ASRDVGGRGQF
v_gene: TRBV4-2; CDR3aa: ASSQEGQDNYGYT
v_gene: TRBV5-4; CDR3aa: ASSPSSDTEAF
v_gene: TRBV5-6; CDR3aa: ASSWGVMDKANEQF
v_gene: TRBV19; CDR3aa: ASRLVGHNEQF
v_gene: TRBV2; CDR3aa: ASSLQGASVSSPLH
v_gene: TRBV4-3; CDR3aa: ASSHSGANVLT
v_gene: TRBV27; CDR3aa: ASSQGLAGHNEQF
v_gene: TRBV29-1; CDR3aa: SVEVYDRPNNEQF
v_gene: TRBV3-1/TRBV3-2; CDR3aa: ASSQDGGIRGGQY
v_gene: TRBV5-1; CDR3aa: ASSLGQAPTSYEQY
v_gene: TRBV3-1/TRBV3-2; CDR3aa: ASSRGWGVTEQY
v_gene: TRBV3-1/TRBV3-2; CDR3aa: ASSQVALSDRGDYEQY
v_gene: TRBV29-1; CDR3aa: SVPSGGADTQY
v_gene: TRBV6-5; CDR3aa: ASRDTGLSYEQY
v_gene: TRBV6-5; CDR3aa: ASSIQKGAYNEQF
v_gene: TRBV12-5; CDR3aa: ASGLVMASGGGYNEQF
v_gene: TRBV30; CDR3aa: AWTSGNTIY
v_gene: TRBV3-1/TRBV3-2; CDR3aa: ASSQGRRGTPYEQY
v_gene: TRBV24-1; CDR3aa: ATSDRTGADTQY
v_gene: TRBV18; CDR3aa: ASSPTSGSFLVQY
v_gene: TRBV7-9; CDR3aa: ASSFETGGSEAF
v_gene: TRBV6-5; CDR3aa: ASSYEGTNSPLH
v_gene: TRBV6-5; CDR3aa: ASRSGVLETQY
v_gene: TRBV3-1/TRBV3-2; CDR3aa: ASSSRQGADEQY
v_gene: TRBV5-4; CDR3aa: ASSLSLGTDYGYT
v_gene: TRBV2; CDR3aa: ASSLPGQGGYEQY
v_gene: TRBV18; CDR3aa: ASSQSAGQTSYEQY
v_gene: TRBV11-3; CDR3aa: ASSGLVEPRDEQY